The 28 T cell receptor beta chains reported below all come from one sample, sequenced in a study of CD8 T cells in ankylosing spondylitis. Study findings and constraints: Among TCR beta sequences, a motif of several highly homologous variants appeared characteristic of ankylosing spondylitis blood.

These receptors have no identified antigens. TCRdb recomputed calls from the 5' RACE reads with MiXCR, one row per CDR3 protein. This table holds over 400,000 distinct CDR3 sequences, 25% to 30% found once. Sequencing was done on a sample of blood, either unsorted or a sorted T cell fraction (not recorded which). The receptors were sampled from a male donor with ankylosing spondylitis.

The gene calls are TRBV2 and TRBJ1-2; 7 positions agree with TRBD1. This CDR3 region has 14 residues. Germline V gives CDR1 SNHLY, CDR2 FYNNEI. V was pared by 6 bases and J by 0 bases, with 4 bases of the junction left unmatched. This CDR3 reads CASRPGTANYGYTF. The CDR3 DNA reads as TGTGCCAGCAGACCTGGGACAGCTAACTATGGCTACACCTTC.

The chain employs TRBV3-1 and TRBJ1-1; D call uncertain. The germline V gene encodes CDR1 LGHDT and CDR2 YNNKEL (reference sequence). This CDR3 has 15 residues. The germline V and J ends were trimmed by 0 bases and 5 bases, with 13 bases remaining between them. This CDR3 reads CASSQEPQIGTEAFF. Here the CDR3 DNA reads TGTGCCAGCAGCCAAGAACCCCAGATAGGGACTGAAGCTTTCTTT.

CDR3 in amino acids: CASRAARDNEQFF. For the CDR3, the DNA is TGTGCCAGCAGAGCGGCGCGGGACAATGAGCAGTTCTTC. The gene calls are TRBV11-3 and TRBJ2-1; D might be TRBD2 (5 bases). There are 13 residues in the CDR3. V lost 6 bases, J lost 5 bases, and 11 bases lay in between. CDR1 SGHNT and CDR2 YENEEA come from the germline V gene.

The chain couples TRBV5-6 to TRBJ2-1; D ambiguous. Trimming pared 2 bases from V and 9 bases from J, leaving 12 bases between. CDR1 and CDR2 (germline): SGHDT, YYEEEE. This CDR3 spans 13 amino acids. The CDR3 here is CASSFGNLGEQFF. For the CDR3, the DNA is TGTGCCAGCAGCTTTGGGAATCTGGGTGAGCAGTTCTTC.

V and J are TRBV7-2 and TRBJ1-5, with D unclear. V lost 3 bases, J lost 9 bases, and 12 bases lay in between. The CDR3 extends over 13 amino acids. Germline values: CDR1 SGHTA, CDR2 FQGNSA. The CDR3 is CASSLEPLGPQHF. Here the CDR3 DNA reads TGTGCCAGCAGCTTGGAGCCTCTGGGGCCCCAGCATTTT.

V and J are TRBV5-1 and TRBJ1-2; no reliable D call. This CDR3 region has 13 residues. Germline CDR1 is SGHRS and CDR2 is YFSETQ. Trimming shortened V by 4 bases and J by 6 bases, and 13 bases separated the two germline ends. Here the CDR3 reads CASSRMDGNGYTF. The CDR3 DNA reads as TGCGCCAGCAGCAGGATGGACGGTAATGGCTACACCTTC.

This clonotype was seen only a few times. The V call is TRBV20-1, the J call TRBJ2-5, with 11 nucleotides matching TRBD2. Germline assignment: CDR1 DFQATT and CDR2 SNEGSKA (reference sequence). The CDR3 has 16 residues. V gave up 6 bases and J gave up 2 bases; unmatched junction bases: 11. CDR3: CSAGSRLAGLQETQYF. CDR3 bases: TGCAGTGCCGGCTCTCGACTAGCGGGGTTACAAGAGACCCAGTACTTC.

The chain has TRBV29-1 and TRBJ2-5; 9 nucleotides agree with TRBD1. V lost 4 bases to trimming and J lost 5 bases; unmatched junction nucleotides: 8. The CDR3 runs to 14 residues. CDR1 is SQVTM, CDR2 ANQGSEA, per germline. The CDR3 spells CSVGGTGPGETQYF. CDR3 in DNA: TGCAGCGTTGGAGGGACAGGGCCAGGGGAGACCCAGTACTTC.

The CDR3 spells CASSLARDYPTNEQFF. CDR3 nucleotide sequence: TGTGCCAGCAGCCTTGCCCGGGACTACCCTACCAATGAGCAGTTCTTC. The chain recombines TRBV9 with TRBJ2-1, with 7 bases matching TRBD2. Trimming cost V 4 bases and J 6 bases; bases outside gene matches: 13. CDR3 length: 16 residues. Germline assignment: CDR1 SGDLS and CDR2 YYNGEE.

In DNA, the CDR3 is TGTGCCAGCAGCTGGGGACTAGCGAACTACGAGCAGTACTTC. Residues: CASSWGLANYEQYF. The chain employs TRBV7-2 and TRBJ2-7; 10 bases map to TRBD2. CDR1 and CDR2 (germline): SGHTA, FQGNSA. V lost 4 bases, J lost 3 bases, and 3 bases stayed unmatched. CDR3 length: 14 residues.

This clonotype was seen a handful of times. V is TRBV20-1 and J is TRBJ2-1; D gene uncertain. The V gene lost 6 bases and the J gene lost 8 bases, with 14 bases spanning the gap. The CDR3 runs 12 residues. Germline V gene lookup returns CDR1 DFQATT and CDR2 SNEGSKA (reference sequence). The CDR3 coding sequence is TGCAGTGCCATGCCTAGGTCCTATGAGCAGTTCTTC. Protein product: CSAMPRSYEQFF.

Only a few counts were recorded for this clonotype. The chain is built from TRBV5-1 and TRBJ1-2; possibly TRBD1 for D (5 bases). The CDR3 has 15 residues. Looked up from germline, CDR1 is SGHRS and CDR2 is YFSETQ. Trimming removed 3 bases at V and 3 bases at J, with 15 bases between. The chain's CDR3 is CASSSTQGFDYGYTF. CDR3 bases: TGCGCCAGCAGCTCCACTCAGGGTTTTGACTATGGCTACACCTTC.

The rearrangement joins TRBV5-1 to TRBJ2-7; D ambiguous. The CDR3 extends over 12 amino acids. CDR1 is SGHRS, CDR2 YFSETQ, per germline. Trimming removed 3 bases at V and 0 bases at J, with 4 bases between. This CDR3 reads CASSSHSYEQYF. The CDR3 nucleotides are TGCGCCAGCAGCTCTCACTCCTACGAGCAGTACTTC.

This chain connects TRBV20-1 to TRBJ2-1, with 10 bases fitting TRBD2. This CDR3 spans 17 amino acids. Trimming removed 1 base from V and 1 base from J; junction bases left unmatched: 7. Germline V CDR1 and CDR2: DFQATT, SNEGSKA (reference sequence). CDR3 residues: CSARVASGSRSYNEQFF. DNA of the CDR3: TGCAGTGCTAGAGTGGCTAGCGGGAGTCGATCCTACAATGAGCAGTTCTTC.

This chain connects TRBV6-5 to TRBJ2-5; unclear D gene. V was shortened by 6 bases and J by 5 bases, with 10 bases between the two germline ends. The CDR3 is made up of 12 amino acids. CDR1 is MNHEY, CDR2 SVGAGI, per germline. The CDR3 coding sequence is TGTGCCAGCAGCCCGGTAGGCGAGACCCAGTACTTC. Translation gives CASSPVGETQYF.

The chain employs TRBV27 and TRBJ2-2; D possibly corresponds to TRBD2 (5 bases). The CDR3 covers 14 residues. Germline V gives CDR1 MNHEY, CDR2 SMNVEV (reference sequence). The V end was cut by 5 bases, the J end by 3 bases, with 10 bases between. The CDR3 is CASSGGLYTGELFF. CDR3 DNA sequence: TGTGCCAGCAGTGGAGGATTATACACCGGGGAGCTGTTTTTT.

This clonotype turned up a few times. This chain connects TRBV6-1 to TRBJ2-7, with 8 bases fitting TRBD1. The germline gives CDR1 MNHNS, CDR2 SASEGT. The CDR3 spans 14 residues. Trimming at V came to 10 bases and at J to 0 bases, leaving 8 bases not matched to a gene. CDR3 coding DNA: TGTGCCACCTCGACAGGGGTGAGCTCCTACGAGCAGTACGTC. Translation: CATSTGVSSYEQYV.

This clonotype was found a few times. CDR3 in amino acids: CASSLANYRNNYGYTF. The CDR3 bases are TGTGCCAGCAGCTTAGCTAATTATCGAAATAACTATGGCTACACCTTC. This chain links TRBV7-2 with TRBJ1-2; no clear D gene. CDR1 and CDR2 from the germline V gene are SGHTA and FQGNSA. V was pared by 0 bases and J by 1 base, with 12 bases between. This CDR3 is built from 16 residues.

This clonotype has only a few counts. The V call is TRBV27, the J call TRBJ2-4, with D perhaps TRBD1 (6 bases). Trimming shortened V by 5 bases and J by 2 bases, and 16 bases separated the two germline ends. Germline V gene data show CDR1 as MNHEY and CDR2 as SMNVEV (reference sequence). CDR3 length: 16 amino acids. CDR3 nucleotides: TGTGCCAGCAGTCCCCGAACAGGGAGCACCAAAAACATTCAGTACTTC. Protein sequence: CASSPRTGSTKNIQYF.

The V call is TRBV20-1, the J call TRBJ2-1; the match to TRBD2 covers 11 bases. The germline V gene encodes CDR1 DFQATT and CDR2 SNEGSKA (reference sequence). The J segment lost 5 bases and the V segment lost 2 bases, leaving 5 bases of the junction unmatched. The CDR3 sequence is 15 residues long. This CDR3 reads CSARLGLAVDNEQFF. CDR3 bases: TGCAGTGCTAGACTGGGACTAGCGGTTGACAATGAGCAGTTCTTC.

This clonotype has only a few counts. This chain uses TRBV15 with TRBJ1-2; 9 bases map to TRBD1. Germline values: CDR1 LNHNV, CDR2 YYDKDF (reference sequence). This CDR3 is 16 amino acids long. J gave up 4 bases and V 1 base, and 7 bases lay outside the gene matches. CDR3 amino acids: CATSRGWDRAIYGYTF. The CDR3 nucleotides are TGTGCCACCAGCAGAGGATGGGACAGGGCAATCTATGGCTACACCTTC.

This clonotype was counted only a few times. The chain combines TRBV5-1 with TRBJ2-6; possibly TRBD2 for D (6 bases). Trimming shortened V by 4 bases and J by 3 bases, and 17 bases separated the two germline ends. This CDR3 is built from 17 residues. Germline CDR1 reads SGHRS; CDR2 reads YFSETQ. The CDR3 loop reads CASSGGNSLRGANVLTF. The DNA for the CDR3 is TGCGCCAGCAGCGGGGGGAACAGTTTGCGTGGGGCCAACGTCCTGACTTTC.

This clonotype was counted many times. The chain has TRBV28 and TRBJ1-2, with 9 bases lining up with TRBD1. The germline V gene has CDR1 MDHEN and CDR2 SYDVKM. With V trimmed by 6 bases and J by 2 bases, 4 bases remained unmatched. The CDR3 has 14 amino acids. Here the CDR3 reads CASREQGANYGYTF. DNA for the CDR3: TGTGCCAGCAGGGAACAGGGGGCGAACTATGGCTACACCTTC.

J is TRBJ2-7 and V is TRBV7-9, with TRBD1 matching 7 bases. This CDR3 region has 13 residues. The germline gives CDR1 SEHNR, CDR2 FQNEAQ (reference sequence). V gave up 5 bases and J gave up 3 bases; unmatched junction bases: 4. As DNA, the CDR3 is TGTGCCAGCAGCCAGGACAGGATCTACGAGCAGTACGTC. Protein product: CASSQDRIYEQYV.

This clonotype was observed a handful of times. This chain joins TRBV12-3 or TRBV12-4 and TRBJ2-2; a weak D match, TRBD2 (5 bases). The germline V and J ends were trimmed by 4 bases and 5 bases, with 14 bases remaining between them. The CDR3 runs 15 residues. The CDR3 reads CASSWETPETGELFF. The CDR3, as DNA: TGTGCCAGCAGTTGGGAGACACCCGAGACCGGGGAGCTGTTTTTT.

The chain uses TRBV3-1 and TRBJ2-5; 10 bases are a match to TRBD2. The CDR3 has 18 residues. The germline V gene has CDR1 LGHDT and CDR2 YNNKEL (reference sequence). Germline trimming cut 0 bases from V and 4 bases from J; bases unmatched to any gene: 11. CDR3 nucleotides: TGTGCCAGCAGCCAAGAAGGCCTAGCGGGAGTATCAGGAGAGACCCAGTACTTC. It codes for CASSQEGLAGVSGETQYF.

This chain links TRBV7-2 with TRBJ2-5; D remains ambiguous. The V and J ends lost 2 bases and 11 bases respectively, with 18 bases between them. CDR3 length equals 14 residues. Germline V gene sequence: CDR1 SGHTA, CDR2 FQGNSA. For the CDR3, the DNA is TGTGCCAGCAGCTTAAAGGGATCAACACCTCTTCAGTACTTC. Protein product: CASSLKGSTPLQYF.

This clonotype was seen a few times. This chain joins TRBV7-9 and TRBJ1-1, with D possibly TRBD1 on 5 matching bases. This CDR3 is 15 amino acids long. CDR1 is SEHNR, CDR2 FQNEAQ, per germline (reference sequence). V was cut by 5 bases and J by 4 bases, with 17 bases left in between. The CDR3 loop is CASSHAGRGGTEAFF. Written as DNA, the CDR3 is TGTGCCAGCAGCCACGCCGGTAGGGGCGGCACTGAAGCTTTCTTT. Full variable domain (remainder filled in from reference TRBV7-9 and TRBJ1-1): DTGVSQNPRHKITKRGQNVTFRCDPISEHNRLYWYRQTLGQGPEFLTYFQNEAQLEKSRLLSDRFSAERPKGSFSTLEIQRTEQGDSAMYLCASSHAGRGGTEAFFGQGTRLTVV.